This T cell receptor beta chain is drawn from a study of graft-versus-host responses after intestinal transplantation. Study details: Induction with anti-thymocyte globulin, then tacrolimus and steroids for roughly three years, was given to all recipients. Overall study results and limits: Present in recipient marrow, GvH clones included some that appeared first in ileum or blood. Patients with graft-donor T cell macrochimerism had high graft-versus-host to host-versus-graft clonal ratios in allografts.

The method was immunoSEQ multiplex PCR; TCRdb's version includes in-frame clones alone and lacks a portion of them. In the table there are roughly 11,000 clones, more than 85% of which are singletons. On this clone itself: Antigen unknown.

Specified time point: postoperative day 105 after intestinal transplantation (dayNNNN = postoperative day). V shed 6 bases, J shed 9 bases, and the junction held 13 bases outside the gene matches. In germline, CDR1 is SGHAT, CDR2 FQNNGV. The CDR3 runs to 15 residues. The chain employs TRBV11-2 and TRBJ2-1; the match to TRBD2 covers 8 bases. Sequenced here: PBMCs, sampled 105 days after intestinal transplantation. The TCR originated in a human patient who received an intestinal transplant, so some T cells may come from the graft donor. In DNA form, the CDR3 reads TGTGCCAGCAGTCAAGGACTAGCAGAAAGGGGTGAGCAGTTCTTC. Translating gives CASSQGLAERGEQFF.